The rows below give T cell receptor beta chains drawn from one sample of a study of monozygotic twins with inflammatory bowel disease. Each CDR3 protein gets one entry in TCRdb, which reprocessed the 5' RACE reads and gives no DNA. Here the sample table reports about 210,000 distinct CDR3 sequences. Sequencing used blood. These receptors were obtained from a human donor with ulcerative colitis or Crohn's disease, or a healthy co-twin of an affected twin (not recorded which). Both conserved end residues are part of each CDR3.

TRBV6-4	TRBJ2-2	CASSVTGETGELFF
TRBV7-3	TRBJ1-1	CASSLTGSLGTEAFF
TRBV6-1	TRBJ2-7	CASSKSGTGNEQYF
TRBV7-6	TRBJ2-7	CASSQEGSPIEQYF
TRBV15	TRBJ1-2	CATTPGIRDYGYTF
TRBV20-1	TRBJ2-3	CSARNPGVTDTQYF
TRBV5-1	TRBJ1-1	CASSLSPNTEAFF
TRBV24-1	TRBJ2-2	CATSLGGTENTGELFF
TRBV6-6	TRBJ1-1	CASSTGWSSEAFF
TRBV7-2	TRBJ2-1	CASSSPTTNEQFF
TRBV2	TRBJ1-1	CASTTGLVGNTEAFF
TRBV15	TRBJ2-4	CATSRGGGRADIQYF
TRBV18	TRBJ1-2	CASSPGSDGTTSNYGYTF
TRBV3-1	TRBJ2-7	CASSQMQGSYEQYF
TRBV20-1	TRBJ1-5	CSASDRGRQPQHF
TRBV20-1	TRBJ2-1	CSALRGGSYNEQFF
TRBV12-3/TRBV12-4	TRBJ2-1	CASSLAGQGAGNEQFF
TRBV20-1	TRBJ1-4	CSARSWGGDEKLFF
TRBV5-1	TRBJ2-1	CASSFRHRGRFGVDGNEQFF
TRBV7-3	TRBJ2-2	CASSLTGTGSGTGELFF
TRBV5-6	TRBJ2-3	CASSKQDTDTQYF
TRBV20-1	TRBJ2-1	CSALLGNEQFF
TRBV20-1	TRBJ2-5	CSADSATEGQETQYF
TRBV20-1	TRBJ2-3	CSALRGTDTQYF
TRBV11-3	TRBJ2-3	CASSLGNREGPADTQYF
TRBV20-1	TRBJ2-1	CSARSGAPYNEQFF
TRBV20-1	TRBJ2-5	CSASKGGETQYF
TRBV20-1	TRBJ1-5	CSARDMRAIRQPQHF
TRBV6-2/TRBV6-3	TRBJ1-5	CASSFPGLRSNQPQHF
TRBV20-1	TRBJ2-1	CSAWAGGHSYNEQFF
TRBV6-4	TRBJ2-7	CASSPGMAWLKPPGETYEQYF
TRBV20-1	TRBJ2-1	CSAQGPTGGRWYEQFF
TRBV5-1	TRBJ2-5	CASSAGQAEETQYF
TRBV5-1	TRBJ2-1	CASSLGQDHNEQFF
TRBV5-1	TRBJ2-6	CASSITGSMGANVLTF
TRBV6-5	TRBJ2-7	CASSYHQSYEQYF
TRBV18	TRBJ2-3	CASTWGTSDTQYF
TRBV11-2	TRBJ2-5	CASSSFRETQYF
TRBV4-1	TRBJ2-7	CASSQGTIDRRFYEQYF
TRBV5-6	TRBJ2-1	CASSLEDRGMVTSYNEQFF
TRBV13	TRBJ2-1	CASSLASWGEQFF
TRBV18	TRBJ1-1	CASSLQARDTEAFF
TRBV13	TRBJ1-1	CASSPDRADTEAFF
TRBV19	TRBJ1-5	CASGLTVSDGPQHF
TRBV27	TRBJ1-5	CASSLRAGQSNQPQHF
TRBV25-1	TRBJ1-1	CASSEQQGFTLNTEAFF
TRBV7-2	TRBJ1-1	CASSLGVGMNTEAFF
TRBV6-1	TRBJ2-3	CASSEVVTDTQYF
TRBV5-1	TRBJ1-1	CASSLEVGGRNTEAFF